The T cell receptor beta chain described here comes from a study of patients and donors after allogeneic stem cell transplantation. The CDR3 runs to 15 residues. Germline V gene data show CDR1 as MNHEY and CDR2 as SVGAGI. The germline V and J ends were trimmed by 1 base and 7 bases, with 13 bases remaining between them. From the RT-PCR reads, TCRdb called clonotypes with MiXCR, one entry per CDR3 protein. This sample has approximately 140,000 distinct CDR3 sequences, with roughly 35% found just once. This clonotype was seen ten or more times. Material for sequencing was blood, either unsorted or a sorted T cell fraction (not recorded which). The TCR sequence derives from a human donor who was either an allogeneic HSCT recipient or a stem cell or donor lymphocyte infusion donor (not recorded which). It is not recorded whose cells these are; they may come from a transplant donor. V usage is TRBV6-5 and J usage is TRBJ1-4; D remains ambiguous. CDR3 in DNA: TGTGCCAGCAGTTACTTGTCTCCGGTGGGTGAAAAACTGTTTTTT. This sequence encodes CASSYLSPVGEKLFF.